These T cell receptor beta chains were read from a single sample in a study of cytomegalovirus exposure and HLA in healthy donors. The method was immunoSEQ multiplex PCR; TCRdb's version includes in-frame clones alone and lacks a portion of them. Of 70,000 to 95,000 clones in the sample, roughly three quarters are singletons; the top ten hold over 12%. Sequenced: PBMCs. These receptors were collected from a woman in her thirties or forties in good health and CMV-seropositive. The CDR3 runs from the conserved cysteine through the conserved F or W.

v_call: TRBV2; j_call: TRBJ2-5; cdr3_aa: CASSESRVQETQYF
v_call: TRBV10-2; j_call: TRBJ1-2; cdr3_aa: CASSESTSGWYTF
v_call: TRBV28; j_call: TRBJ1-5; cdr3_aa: CASRTAGQGGAQHF
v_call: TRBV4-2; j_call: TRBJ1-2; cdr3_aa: CASSQGQGPPGGYTF
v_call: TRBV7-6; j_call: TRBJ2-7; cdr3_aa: CASSFPPPRSSYEQYF
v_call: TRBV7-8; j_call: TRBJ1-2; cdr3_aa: CASTAAGQGDDYTF
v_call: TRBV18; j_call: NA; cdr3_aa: CASSPPDREYEQYF
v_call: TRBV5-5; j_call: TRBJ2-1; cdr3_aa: CASSLGTGEQFF
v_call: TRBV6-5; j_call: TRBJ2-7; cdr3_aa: CASSYSGGTYEQYF
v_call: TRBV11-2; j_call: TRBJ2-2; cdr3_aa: CASSLRGQRPRELFF
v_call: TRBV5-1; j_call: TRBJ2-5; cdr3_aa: CASSLVGTGDTETQYF
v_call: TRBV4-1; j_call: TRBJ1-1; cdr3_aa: CASSQGSAGTNTEAFF
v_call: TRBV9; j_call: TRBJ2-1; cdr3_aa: CASSVEDTSAVTSYNEQFF
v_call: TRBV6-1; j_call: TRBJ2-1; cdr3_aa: CASSGQQGMAYYNEQFF
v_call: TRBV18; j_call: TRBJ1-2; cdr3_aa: CASSRVADRSNYGYTF
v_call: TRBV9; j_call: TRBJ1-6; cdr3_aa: CASSSPVASSYNSPLHF
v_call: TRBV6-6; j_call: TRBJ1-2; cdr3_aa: CASRAHNRGGYTF
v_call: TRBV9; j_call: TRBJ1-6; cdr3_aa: CASSPRDSSSYNSPLHF
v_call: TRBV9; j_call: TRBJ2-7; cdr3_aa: CASSVGGTPYEQYF
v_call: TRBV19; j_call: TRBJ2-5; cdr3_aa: CASSPYSGTSRETQYF
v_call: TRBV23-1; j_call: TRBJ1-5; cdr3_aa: CASSQSGSGGQPQHF
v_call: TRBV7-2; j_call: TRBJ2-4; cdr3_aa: CASSRRTGAPYF
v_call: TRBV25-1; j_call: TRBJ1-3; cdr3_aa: CASIYRGGNTIYF
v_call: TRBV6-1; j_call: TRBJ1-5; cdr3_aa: CASIKDSLNQPQHF
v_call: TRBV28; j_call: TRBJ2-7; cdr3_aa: CANQTGEYF
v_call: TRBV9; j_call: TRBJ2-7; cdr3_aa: CASSVGVNEQYF
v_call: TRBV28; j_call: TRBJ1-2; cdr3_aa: CASSFQNPRTGTLLTNYGYTF
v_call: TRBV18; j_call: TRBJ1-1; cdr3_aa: CASSPSGQGTEAFF
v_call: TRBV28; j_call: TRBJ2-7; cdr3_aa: CASRSTGTGSYEQYF
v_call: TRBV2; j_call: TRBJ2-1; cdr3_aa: CASKATSGSYNEQFF
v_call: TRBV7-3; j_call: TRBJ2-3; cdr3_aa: CASSLEGALRTDTQYF
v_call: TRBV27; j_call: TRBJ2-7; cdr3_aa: CASSLGSTGQGFYEQYF
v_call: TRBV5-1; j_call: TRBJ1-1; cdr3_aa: CASSFGHSYTEAFF
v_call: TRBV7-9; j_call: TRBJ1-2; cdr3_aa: CASSLIREGVRTYGYTF
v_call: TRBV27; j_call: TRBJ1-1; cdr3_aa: CASSSQRGDTEAFF
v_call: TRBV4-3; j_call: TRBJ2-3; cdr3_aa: CASSQTGTGGQDTQYF
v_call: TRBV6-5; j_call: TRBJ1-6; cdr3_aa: CASSHSARDSPLHF
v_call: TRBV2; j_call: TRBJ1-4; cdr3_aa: CASSTGGQANEKLFF
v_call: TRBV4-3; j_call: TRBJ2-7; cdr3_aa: CASSQDPGQGSYEQYF
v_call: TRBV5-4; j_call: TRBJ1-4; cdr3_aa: CASSSRGTNEKLFF
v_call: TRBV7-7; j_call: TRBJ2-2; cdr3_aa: CASSFQGIGNTGELFF
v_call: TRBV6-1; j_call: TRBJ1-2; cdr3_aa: CASSDRGPGANYGYTF
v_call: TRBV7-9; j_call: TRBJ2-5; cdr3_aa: CASSQPLGHQETQYF
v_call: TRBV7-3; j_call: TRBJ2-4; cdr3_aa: CASSLRAGGTKNIQYF
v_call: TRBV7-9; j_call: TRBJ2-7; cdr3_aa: CASSLDLEVHEQYF
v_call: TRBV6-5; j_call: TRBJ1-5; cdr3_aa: CASSYSNEYQPQHF
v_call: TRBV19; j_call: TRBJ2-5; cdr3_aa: CASSLAGVSEQYF
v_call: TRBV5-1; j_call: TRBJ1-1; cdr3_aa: CASSPEGRYAEAFF